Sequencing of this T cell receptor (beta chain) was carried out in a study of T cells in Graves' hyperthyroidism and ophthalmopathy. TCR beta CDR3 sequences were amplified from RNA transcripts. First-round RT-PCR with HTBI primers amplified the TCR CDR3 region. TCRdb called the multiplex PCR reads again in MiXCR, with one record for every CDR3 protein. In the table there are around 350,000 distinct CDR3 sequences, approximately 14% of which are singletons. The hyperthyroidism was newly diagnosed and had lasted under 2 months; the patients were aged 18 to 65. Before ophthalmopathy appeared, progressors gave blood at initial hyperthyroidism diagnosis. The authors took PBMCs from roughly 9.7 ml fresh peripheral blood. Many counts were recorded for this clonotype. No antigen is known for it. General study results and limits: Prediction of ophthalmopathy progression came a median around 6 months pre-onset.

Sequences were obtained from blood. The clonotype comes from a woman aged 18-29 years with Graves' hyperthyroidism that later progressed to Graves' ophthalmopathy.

CDR3 coding DNA: TGCAGTGCTAGATACCGACAGGGCGGACGTTTACGGAATGAGCAGTTCTTC. Translating it yields CSARYRQGGRLRNEQFF. The rearrangement joins TRBV20-1 to TRBJ2-1; 7 nucleotides match TRBD1. There are 17 residues in the CDR3. Germline CDR1 is DFQATT and CDR2 is SNEGSKA (reference sequence). The J segment lost 7 bases and the V segment lost 2 bases, leaving 17 bases of the junction unmatched.